This note documents a single TCR beta chain sequence. The target antigen is unknown. This sample was included in a study of shared clonotypes between healthy human individuals. Investigators spread the genomic DNA of each subset evenly over several immunoSEQ plates. Clones were sequenced by immunoSEQ multiplex PCR, and TCRdb holds only the in-frame ones, with some missing. This sample has 2 million to 3 million clones; 93% occur once, and the top ten carry around 0.4%. The CDR3 extends over 17 amino acids. Germline CDR1 and CDR2: SNHLY and FYNNEI. V trimming: 5 bases; J trimming: 5 bases; junction bases outside the gene matches: 14. Whole-study results and caveats: Naive subsets tended to show greater estimated richness than memory subsets.

The genes are TRBV2 and TRBJ2-5; 10 bases fit TRBD2. Sequencing was performed on naive CD4+ T cells from PBMCs. The subset denotes: CD45RA+ positively selected. The clonotype was recovered from a man between 18 and 29 years old in good health. Some clones in this sample may be carry-over from other donors' samples. Here the CDR3 DNA reads TGTGCCAGCAGTCCCGGTCGGTCTAGCGGGAGCGCGGAGACCCAGTACTTC. This encodes CASSPGRSSGSAETQYF.